This TCR beta chain stems from a study of T cells expressing NK-cell markers. Overall study context: HCMV seropositivity characterized most of the eight sequenced donors, and seronegativity one.

The CDR3 runs to 15 residues. Germline V CDR1 and CDR2: SGDLS, YYNGEE. The authors made TCR beta cDNA libraries by 5'RACE template switching. This switching added a universal primer site and UMIs. TCRdb re-called the 5' RACE reads, yielding one record per CDR3 amino acid sequence without DNA. The sample totals 160,000 or so distinct CDR3 sequences. Points from the study as a whole: The HCMV specificity of the expanded NKG2C+ T cell clones stayed unresolved. Dominant NKG2C+ clonotypes made up roughly 1.0-8% of CD8+ T cells in roughly 6 donors.

As regards this clonotype: Its antigen is unidentified.

This clonotype was sampled from a woman between 18 and 70 years old in good health. The source material was blood T cells: a sorted CD56 or NKG2C T cell subset, CD4+ or CD8+ T cells, or bulk PBMC T cells (not recorded which). The gene calls are TRBV9 and TRBJ2-3; TCRdb gives TRBD1 as the D gene, but with no DNA this cannot be confirmed. CDR3 region: CASSVGARRGDTQYF.